This T cell receptor beta chain was retrieved from a study of CD8 T cells in ankylosing spondylitis. Trimming at V came to 8 bases and at J to 3 bases, leaving 12 bases not matched to a gene. The CDR3 has 15 amino acids. Germline assignment: CDR1 MNHNS and CDR2 SASEGT. Overall study findings and caveats: Seven or eight highly homologous variants formed a TCR beta motif that appeared characteristic of ankylosing spondylitis blood. Disease-linked clones reportedly showed significant enrichment in matched ankylosing spondylitis synovial fluid. The authors found the disease-linked clones to be CD8+ and relatively rare in peripheral blood.

Making the TCR beta libraries involved quantitative 5'-RACE with molecular barcodes. MiXCR was run by TCRdb on the 5' RACE reads, yielding one entry per CDR3 protein. This table has under 550,000 distinct CDR3 sequences, roughly 26% appearing once. This clonotype appeared a few times. As yet, its antigen is unknown. The receptor was derived from a male donor with ankylosing spondylitis. The chain carries TRBV6-1 and TRBJ1-1; the match to TRBD1 covers 7 bases. Sequencing was done on a sample of blood, either unsorted or a sorted T cell fraction (not recorded which). The CDR3 protein is CASSWTGGSYTEAFF. For the CDR3, the DNA is TGTGCCAGCTCATGGACAGGAGGCTCCTACACTGAAGCTTTCTTT.